This TCR beta chain was recovered during a study of cytomegalovirus exposure and HLA in healthy donors. The wider study: Of more than 350 genotyped donors, approximately 80% clustered with self-reported Caucasian donors.

The PCR had 60 Vbeta and 13 Jbeta primers. Method: immunoSEQ multiplex PCR; TCRdb's copy keeps in-frame clones and lacks some. The profile covers 170,000 or so clones, with just under 85% appearing a single time and around 5% taken by the ten largest. About this clone itself: Its antigen is not identified.

This CDR3 has 16 amino acids. Study-wide points: Certain sequence variants were highly shared and formed a cluster, and this cluster was likely a sequencing artifact. CMV serostatus was the only immune exposure information that was available. As was reported, the HLA-A and HLA-B alleles of most subjects were accurately predicted from TCR beta sequences.

The sequence was obtained from a girl aged 10-17 years in good health and CMV-seropositive. What was sequenced was PBMCs. J is TRBJ1-1 and V is TRBV7-5; the table calls TRBD1, which could not be checked here. TRBV7-5 is marked as a pseudogene. CDR3 amino acids: CARSLDRGRRVTEAFF. For the CDR3, the DNA is TGTGCCAGAAGCTTAGACAGGGGGCGTCGGGTCACTGAAGCTTTCTTT.